This T cell receptor beta chain appears in the sequencing data of a study of T cell repertoires in cytomegalovirus infection. About the research overall: CMV infection together with matching HLA type was indicated by public TCR beta signatures. Notes on the study in general: Using cumulative public TCR beta family frequency, the authors identified those who carried CMV together with the relevant HLA.

Turning to this clonotype: Its specificity is unknown.

V gave up 3 bases and J gave up 1 base, with 12 bases separating them. CDR3 length: 15 residues. Germline CDR1 is PRHDT and CDR2 is FYEKMQ (reference sequence). One entry per CDR3 protein results from TCRdb running MiXCR on the reads. The profile covers 900,000 to 950,000 distinct CDR3 sequences, with around 30% appearing a single time and 11% to 15% taken by the ten largest. Sequencing used cultured CD8+ T cells from PBMCs, obtained from culture after CMV antigen stimulation. The clonotype comes from a human donor in good health (CMV status not recorded). Some clones in this sample may be carry-over from other donors' samples. The gene calls are TRBV13 and TRBJ2-5; unclear D gene. The chain's CDR3 is CASSLAGNFQETQYF. CDR3 nucleotide sequence: TGTGCCAGCAGCTTGGCAGGCAACTTCCAAGAGACCCAGTACTTC.